These T cell receptor beta chains were read from a single sample in a study of blood T cell repertoires in COVID-19. Measured with immunoSEQ multiplex PCR; TCRdb has only the in-frame clones, and not every one. The sample holds roughly 180,000 clones, approximately 90% seen once. Input material: peripheral blood. Receptors originate from a woman in her twenties or thirties with active or convalescent COVID-19. The CDR3 runs from the conserved cysteine through the conserved F or W. The D gene is left open where the match is weak. Size values are once, few and many counts, or a class for expanded clones, and some rows have none.

>14|.|TRBV24-1|TRBJ2-2|.
TGTGCCACCCGGGGGACAGCGAACACCGGGGAGCTGTTTTTT
CATRGTANTGELFF
>15|.|TRBV19|TRBJ2-2|TRBD2
TGTGCCAGTAGTATCGGGACTAGCGGGAGCGGGGAGCTGTTTTTT
CASSIGTSGSGELFF
>18|.|TRBV7-9|TRBJ2-3|TRBD2
TGTGCCAGCAGCTTAGGGGGGACTAGCGGGAGAGGTGCAGATACGCAGTATTTT
CASSLGGTSGRGADTQYF
>18|.|TRBV6-1|TRBJ1-4|.
TGTGCCAGCAGTGAAACGGCAGGGGCGTTCAATCCTAATGAAAAACTGTTTTTT
CASSETAGAFNPNEKLFF
>15|.|TRBV27|TRBJ2-5|TRBD1
TGTGCCAGCAGTGCCATTGGGGACAGGGGAGAGACCCAGTACTTC
CASSAIGDRGETQYF
>11|.|TRBV29-1|TRBJ1-1|TRBD1
TGCAGCGTCCCTAGGGGGCCTGAAGCTTTCTTT
CSVPRGPEAFF
>14|.|TRBV5-5|TRBJ1-2|.
TGTGCCAGCAGCTTGGGACCGGTGGCGGATGGCTACACCTTC
CASSLGPVADGYTF
>15|once|TRBV2|TRBJ1-1|.
TGTGCCAGCAGCGTTGCCCGAACAGGGTACACTGAAGCTTTCTTT
CASSVARTGYTEAFF
>15|.|TRBV5-4|TRBJ1-2|.
TGTGCCAGCAGGTTGTATGGGGGACTTAACTATGGCTACACCTTC
CASRLYGGLNYGYTF
>15|.|TRBV11-2|TRBJ1-2|TRBD1
TGTGCCAGCAGCTTAGAGGGGGCAGGGGGCTATGGCTACACCTTC
CASSLEGAGGYGYTF
>12|once|TRBV9|TRBJ1-2|.
TGTGCCAGCAGCGCAAACAGGGTCGGCTACACCTTC
CASSANRVGYTF
>13|.|TRBV7-9|TRBJ2-1|.
TGTGCCAGCAGCTTAGCGACAGAATCAGAGCAGTTCTTC
CASSLATESEQFF
>16|.|TRBV28|TRBJ2-4|.
TGTGCCAGCAGTGAGGAGCGGCCATTAGCCAAAAACATTCAGTACTTC
CASSEERPLAKNIQYF
>16|.|TRBV24-1|TRBJ2-5|TRBD1
TGTGCCACCAGTGACCCCGGACAGGGTCAGCAAGAGACCCAGTACTTC
CATSDPGQGQQETQYF
>15|.|TRBV14|TRBJ1-1|TRBD1
TGTGCCAGCAGCTTACCCAGGGGGGTATACACTGAAGCTTTCTTT
CASSLPRGVYTEAFF
>16|once|TRBV7-6|TRBJ1-5|.
TGTGCCAGCAGCCCGAATGCAGGGGATAGCAATCAGCCCCAGCATTTT
CASSPNAGDSNQPQHF
>14|.|TRBV3-1/TRBV3-2|TRBJ2-7|TRBD1
TGTGCCAGCAGCCCCTGGGACAGGGCCCACGAGCAGTACTTC
CASSPWDRAHEQYF
>12|.|TRBV18|TRBJ1-2|TRBD1
TGTGCCAGCTCCCCGACAGGGGGCGGCTACACCTTC
CASSPTGGGYTF
>12|.|TRBV27|TRBJ2-7|.
TGTGCCAGCAGTCCTCAGGGCGACGAGCAGTACTTC
CASSPQGDEQYF
>16|.|TRBV5-6|TRBJ1-4|.
TGTGCCAGCAGCTTGTCCACTCAGGGGAGTAATGAAAAACTGTTTTTT
CASSLSTQGSNEKLFF
>19|.|TRBV7-7|TRBJ1-1|TRBD1
TGTGCTAGCAGCCCGTACCAGGGACAGGGGAAAGGAGGGAACACTGAAGCTTTCTTT
CASSPYQGQGKGGNTEAFF
>15|.|TRBV10-3|TRBJ1-1|TRBD1
TGTGCCATCAGTGGGAGACAGGGGGCGGACACTGAAGCTTTCTTT
CAISGRQGADTEAFF
>14|few|TRBV2|TRBJ2-7|.
TGTGCCAGCAGTTTTCCACAGGGAATCGACGAGCAGTACTTC
CASSFPQGIDEQYF
>15|.|TRBV18|TRBJ2-5|.
TGTGCCAGCTCACCATCATGGGGAGACGGAGAGACCCAGTACTTC
CASSPSWGDGETQYF
>16|.|TRBV9|TRBJ1-2|TRBD1
TGTGCCAGCAGCGCCACTTCCGGGACAGGGACATATGGCTACACCTTC
CASSATSGTGTYGYTF
>15|.|TRBV29-1|TRBJ2-1|.
TGCAGCGTCTCTGCCGGGACATCCGCCTACAATGAGCAGTTCTTC
CSVSAGTSAYNEQFF
>15|.|TRBV20-1|TRBJ1-2|.
TGCAGTGCTAGTCCCACGGGACTAGGGGACTATGGCTACACCTTC
CSASPTGLGDYGYTF
>15|.|TRBV5-4|TRBJ2-1|.
TGTGCCAGCAGCTTCGAGGGCCGGACCTACAATGAGCAGTTCTTC
CASSFEGRTYNEQFF
>16|.|TRBV28|TRBJ1-5|TRBD1
TGTGCCAGCAGGGGACAGGGGGCTCGGGGCAATCAGCCCCAGCATTTT
CASRGQGARGNQPQHF
>16|.|TRBV19|TRBJ2-1|TRBD2
TGTGCCAGTAGTTCAAATAGCGGGAGCTCCTACAATGAGCAGTTCTTC
CASSSNSGSSYNEQFF
>17|.|TRBV19|TRBJ1-5|TRBD1
TGTGCCAGTAGTATCGGGTCAGGGGGCTTTAGCAATCAGCCCCAGCATTTT
CASSIGSGGFSNQPQHF
>18|.|TRBV4-1|TRBJ2-7|.
TGCGCCAGCAGCCAAGACAGTATAGGGCAGGAGCGGTCCTACGAGCAGTACTTC
CASSQDSIGQERSYEQYF
>16|.|TRBV5-1|TRBJ2-5|.
TGCGCCAGCAGCTTGGAGCAGCGGGCACTCGGAGGGACCCAGTACTTC
CASSLEQRALGGTQYF
>12|.|TRBV28|TRBJ1-2|TRBD1
TGTACCACCAACGGGGACAGGGGGGGCTACACCTTC
CTTNGDRGGYTF
>15|.|TRBV18|TRBJ2-1|TRBD1
TGTGCCAGCTCACCACCGGGGACAGAGTCCCATGAGCAGTTCTTC
CASSPPGTESHEQFF
>14|.|TRBV15|TRBJ2-2|TRBD1
TGTGCCACCAGAGGGACAGGGAAAATCGGGGAGCTGTTTTTT
CATRGTGKIGELFF
>15|.|TRBV6-5|TRBJ2-5|.
TGTGCCAGCAGTTCGCCGACTAACCACCAAGAGACCCAGTACTTC
CASSSPTNHQETQYF
>15|.|TRBV28|TRBJ2-1|.
TGTGCCAGCAGTATACAGGGCCCCCCCTACAATGAGCAGTTCTTC
CASSIQGPPYNEQFF
>15|.|TRBV30|TRBJ1-4|.
TGTGCCTGGAGTGTAACTAGTGGCTATAATGAAAAACTGTTTTTT
CAWSVTSGYNEKLFF
>14|few|TRBV19|TRBJ2-4|.
TGTGCCAGTAGTAGGGGCGGTGGTGGAAACATTCAGTACTTC
CASSRGGGGNIQYF
>18|.|TRBV23-1|TRBJ1-1|.
TGCGCCAGCAGTCCCTGTTTCGCGTCGGGGGGGGAGAACACTGAAGCTTTCTTT
CASSPCFASGGENTEAFF
>14|.|TRBV6-5|TRBJ2-7|TRBD2
TGTGCCAGCACCGCTGAGGCGGGGGCCTACGAGCAGTACTTC
CASTAEAGAYEQYF
>15|once|TRBV14|TRBJ2-7|TRBD2
TGTGCCAGCAGCCTGGGGACTAGCGGATTCTACGAGCAGTACTTC
CASSLGTSGFYEQYF
>13|.|TRBV5-1|TRBJ2-1|TRBD2
TGCGCCAGCAGCTTGCCCGCTAGCGGTGAGCAGTTCTTC
CASSLPASGEQFF
>14|.|TRBV18|TRBJ1-1|TRBD1
TGTGCCAGCTCCCCAAAGACAGGGGGCGAAAAGGCTTTCTTT
CASSPKTGGEKAFF
>14|.|TRBV6-1|TRBJ1-2|TRBD1
TGTGCCAGCAGTGAGGACGGGACAGGGGGAAGCTACACCTTC
CASSEDGTGGSYTF
>16|once|TRBV9|TRBJ1-1|TRBD1
TGTGCCAGCAGCGTAATAGGGGGCCCGACGGACACTGAAGCTTTCTTT
CASSVIGGPTDTEAFF
>15|.|TRBV14|TRBJ1-6|TRBD1
TGTGCCAGCAGCCCCCGACAGGGGATAATTTCACCCCTCCACTTT
CASSPRQGIISPLHF
>14|.|TRBV5-1|TRBJ1-3|TRBD1
TGCGCCAGCAGCACAGGGGACTCTGGAAACACCATATATTTT
CASSTGDSGNTIYF
>17|.|TRBV19|TRBJ1-2|.
TGTGCCAGTAGTAACTTTGGGGACGAGGTCGGGGGCTATGGCTACACCTTC
CASSNFGDEVGGYGYTF
>12|.|TRBV29-1|TRBJ1-1|.
TGCAGCGTCTTACAGTTGAACACTGAAGCTTTCTTT
CSVLQLNTEAFF
>15|once|TRBV7-9|TRBJ2-5|.
TGTGCCAGCAGACGAGTTGGGGCAGGGGCGGAGACCCAGTACTTC
CASRRVGAGAETQYF
>16|.|TRBV5-1|TRBJ1-3|.
TGCGCCAGCAGCCTCACCACAGGGATCTCTGGAAACACCATATATTTT
CASSLTTGISGNTIYF
>16|.|TRBV5-1|TRBJ2-5|TRBD1
TGCGCCAGCAGCTTCGGACAGGGGGCCGGAGGTGAGACCCAGTACTTC
CASSFGQGAGGETQYF
>14|once|TRBV7-2|TRBJ1-1|.
TGTGCCAGCAGCTTAGGGGCAACGAACACTGAAGCTTTCTTT
CASSLGATNTEAFF
>14|.|TRBV10-2|TRBJ1-2|.
TGCGCCAGCAGTGAATCAGTCTCTAACTATGGCTACACCTTC
CASSESVSNYGYTF
>15|.|TRBV15|TRBJ2-3|TRBD1
TGTGCCGCCAGCAGATCGACAGGGGGCACAGATACGCAGTATTTT
CAASRSTGGTDTQYF
>13|.|TRBV6-1|TRBJ1-6|.
TGTGCCAGCAGAGAATACTATAATTCACCCCTCCACTTT
CASREYYNSPLHF
>15|.|TRBV19|TRBJ2-5|.
TGTGCCAGTAGTATCTCAGGGTCGGCGTGGGAGACCCAGTACTTC
CASSISGSAWETQYF